These T cell receptor beta chains were read from a single sample in a study of control samples from healthy donors and cancer patients. Clones were read by immunoSEQ multiplex PCR, and TCRdb kept only the in-frame ones, dropping some. The data contain some 120,000 clones, about 88% of them singletons. The source material was blood. These receptors all stem from a man aged 18 to 30 in good health. Both conserved end residues are trimmed from each CDR3. The order of the fields is clone size, V gene, CDR3 protein. Clone size is given for some rows only: seen once, a few or many times, or a class if the clone is expanded.

size: -
V: TRBV2
CDR3: ATTFGTNEKLF

size: -
V: TRBV24-1
CDR3: ATSGEQANTGELF

size: -
V: TRBV18
CDR3: ASSPPARASGNYNEQF

size: -
V: TRBV18
CDR3: ASSPTETNYGYT

size: -
V: TRBV6-5
CDR3: ASSRWETQY

size: -
V: TRBV28
CDR3: ASTTNLAGIGETQY

size: -
V: TRBV28
CDR3: AILSSENTEAF

size: -
V: TRBV18
CDR3: ASSPRGNDSPLH

size: once
V: TRBV11-3
CDR3: ASSIRGSTSGRGIYNEQF

size: once
V: TRBV20-1
CDR3: SARSSLEAF

size: few
V: TRBV28
CDR3: ASLYLGGQGGRKPQH

size: -
V: TRBV7-2
CDR3: ASSRDRGTSPLH

size: -
V: TRBV27
CDR3: ASSLWAGAGNQPQH

size: -
V: TRBV7-9
CDR3: ASSPRSGRAQAF

size: -
V: TRBV21-1
CDR3: ASSHRTGDEQY

size: few
V: TRBV7-2
CDR3: ASSRSYTDTQY

size: -
V: TRBV6-5
CDR3: ASSYQTALNTEAF

size: -
V: TRBV9
CDR3: ASSVEAGNLYGYT

size: -
V: TRBV2
CDR3: ASSEDASGRLDTQY

size: -
V: TRBV6-6
CDR3: ASSYAGTGEKLF

size: -
V: TRBV24-1
CDR3: ATRGDSDTGELF

size: -
V: TRBV28
CDR3: ASSLGGGKQPQH

size: -
V: TRBV28
CDR3: ASQGSGANVLT

size: -
V: TRBV6-5
CDR3: ATSDTGELF

size: few
V: TRBV19
CDR3: ASSSGLAVKMGNEQF

size: -
V: TRBV5-4
CDR3: ASSRNIGSTEAF

size: -
V: TRBV5-1
CDR3: ASSSGQTEAF

size: -
V: TRBV5-1
CDR3: ASRDGQGSNEKLF

size: -
V: TRBV6-1
CDR3: ASSEAVYRPLEQY